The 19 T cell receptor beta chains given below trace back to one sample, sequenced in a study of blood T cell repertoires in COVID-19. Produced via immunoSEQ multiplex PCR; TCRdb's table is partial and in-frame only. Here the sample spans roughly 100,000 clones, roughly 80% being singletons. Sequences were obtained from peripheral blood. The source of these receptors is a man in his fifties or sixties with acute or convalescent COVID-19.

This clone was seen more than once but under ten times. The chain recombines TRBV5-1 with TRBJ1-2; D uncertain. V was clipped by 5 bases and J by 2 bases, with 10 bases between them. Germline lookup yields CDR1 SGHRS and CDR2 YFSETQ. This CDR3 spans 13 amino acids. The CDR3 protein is CASSSDGNYGYTF. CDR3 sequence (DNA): TGCGCCAGCAGTTCCGACGGGAACTATGGCTACACCTTC.

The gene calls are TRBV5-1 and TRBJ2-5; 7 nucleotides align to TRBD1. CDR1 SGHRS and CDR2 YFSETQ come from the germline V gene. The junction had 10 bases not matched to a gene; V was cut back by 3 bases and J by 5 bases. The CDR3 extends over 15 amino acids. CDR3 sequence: CASSYGTDYPETQYF. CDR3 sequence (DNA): TGCGCCAGCAGCTATGGGACAGATTACCCCGAGACCCAGTACTTC.

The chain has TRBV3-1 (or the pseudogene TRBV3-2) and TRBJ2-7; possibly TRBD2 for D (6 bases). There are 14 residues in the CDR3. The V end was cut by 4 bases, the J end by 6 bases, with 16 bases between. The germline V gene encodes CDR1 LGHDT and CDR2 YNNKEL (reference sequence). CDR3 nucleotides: TGTGCCAGCAGCCCCCGGGAGCGGACTTCCGAGCAGTACTTC. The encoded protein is CASSPRERTSEQYF.

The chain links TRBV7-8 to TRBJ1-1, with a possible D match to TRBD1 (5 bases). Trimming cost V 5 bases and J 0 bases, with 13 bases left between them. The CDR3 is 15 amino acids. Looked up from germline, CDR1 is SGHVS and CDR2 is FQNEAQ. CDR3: CASSLHGGVNTEAFF. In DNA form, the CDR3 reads TGTGCCAGCAGCCTCCACGGAGGGGTGAACACTGAAGCTTTCTTT.

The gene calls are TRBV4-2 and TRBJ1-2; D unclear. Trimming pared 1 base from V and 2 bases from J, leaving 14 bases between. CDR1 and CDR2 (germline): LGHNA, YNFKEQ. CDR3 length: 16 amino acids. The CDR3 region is CASSQGFRAGNYGYTF. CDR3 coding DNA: TGTGCCAGCAGCCAAGGGTTCCGTGCAGGAAACTATGGCTACACCTTC.

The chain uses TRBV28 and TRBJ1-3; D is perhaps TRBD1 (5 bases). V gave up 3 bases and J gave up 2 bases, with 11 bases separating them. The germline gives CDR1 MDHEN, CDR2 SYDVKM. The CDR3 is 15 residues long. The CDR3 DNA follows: TGTGCCAGCAGTTTGTGGCAGACAGCTGGAAACACCATATATTTT. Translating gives CASSLWQTAGNTIYF. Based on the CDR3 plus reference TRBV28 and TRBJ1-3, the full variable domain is DVKVTQSSRYLVKRTGEKVFLECVQDMDHENMFWYRQDPGLGLRLIYFSYDVKMKEKGDIPEGYSVSREKKERFSLILESASTNQTSMYLCASSLWQTAGNTIYFGEGSWLTVV.

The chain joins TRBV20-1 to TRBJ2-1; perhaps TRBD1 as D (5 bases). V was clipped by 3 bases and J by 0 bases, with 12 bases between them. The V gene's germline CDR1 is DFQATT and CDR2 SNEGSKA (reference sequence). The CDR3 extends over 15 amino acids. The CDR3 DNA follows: TGCAGTGCTAGTGTGGGGCCCAGCTCCTACAATGAGCAGTTCTTC. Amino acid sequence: CSASVGPSSYNEQFF.

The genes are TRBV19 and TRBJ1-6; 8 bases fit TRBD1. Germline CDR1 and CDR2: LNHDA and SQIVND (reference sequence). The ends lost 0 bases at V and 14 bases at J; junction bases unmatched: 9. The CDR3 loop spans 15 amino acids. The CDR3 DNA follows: TGTGCCAGTAGTATAGACGCGGACAGGGCGAGTTCCCTCCACTTT. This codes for CASSIDADRASSLHF. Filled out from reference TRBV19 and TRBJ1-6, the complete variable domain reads DGGITQSPKYLFRKEGQNVTLSCEQNLNHDAMYWYRQDPGQGLRLIYYSQIVNDFQKGDIAEGYSVSREKKESFPLTVTSAQKNPTAFYLCASSIDADRASSLHFGNGTRLTVT.

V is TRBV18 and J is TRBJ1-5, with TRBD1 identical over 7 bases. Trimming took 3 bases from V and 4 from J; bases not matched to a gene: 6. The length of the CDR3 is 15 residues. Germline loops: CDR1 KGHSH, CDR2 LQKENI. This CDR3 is CASSPKGQLNQPQHF. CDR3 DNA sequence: TGTGCCAGCTCACCCAAGGGACAGCTAAATCAGCCCCAGCATTTT.

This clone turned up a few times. The CDR3 region has the DNA TGTGCCACAAACTCGCCCCAGCATTTT. Translating it yields CATNSPQHF. This chain connects TRBV6-4 to TRBJ1-5; D is unclear. Per germline, CDR1 MRHNA and CDR2 SNTAGT. V lost 10 bases to trimming and J lost 9 bases, with 7 bases between them. The CDR3 length is 9 residues.

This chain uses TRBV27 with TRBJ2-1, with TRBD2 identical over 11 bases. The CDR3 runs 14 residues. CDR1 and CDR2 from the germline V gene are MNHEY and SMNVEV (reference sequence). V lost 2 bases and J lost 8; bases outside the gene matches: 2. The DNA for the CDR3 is TGTGCCAGCAGTTTAACTAGCGGGAGCTATGAGCAGTTCTTC. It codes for CASSLTSGSYEQFF.

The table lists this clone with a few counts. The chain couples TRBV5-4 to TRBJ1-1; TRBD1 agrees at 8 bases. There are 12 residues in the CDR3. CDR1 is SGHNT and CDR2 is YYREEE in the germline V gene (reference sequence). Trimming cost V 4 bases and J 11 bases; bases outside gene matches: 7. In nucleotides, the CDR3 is TGTGCCAGCAGCCCCGACAGGGGATGGGCTTTCTTT. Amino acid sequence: CASSPDRGWAFF.

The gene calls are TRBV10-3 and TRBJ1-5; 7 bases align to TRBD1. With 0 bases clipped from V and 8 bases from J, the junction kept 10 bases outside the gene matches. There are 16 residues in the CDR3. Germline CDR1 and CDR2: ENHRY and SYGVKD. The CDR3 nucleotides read TGTGCCATCAGTGAGTCGAGTCGGGCAGGGGGAAAGCCCCAGCATTTT. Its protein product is CAISESSRAGGKPQHF.

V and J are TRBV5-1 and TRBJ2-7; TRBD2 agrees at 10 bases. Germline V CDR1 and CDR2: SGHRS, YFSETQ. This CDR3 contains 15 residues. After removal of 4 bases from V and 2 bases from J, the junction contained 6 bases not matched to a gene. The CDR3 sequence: CASSALSGRAYEQYF. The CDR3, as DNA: TGCGCCAGCAGCGCCCTCAGCGGGAGGGCCTACGAGCAGTACTTC.

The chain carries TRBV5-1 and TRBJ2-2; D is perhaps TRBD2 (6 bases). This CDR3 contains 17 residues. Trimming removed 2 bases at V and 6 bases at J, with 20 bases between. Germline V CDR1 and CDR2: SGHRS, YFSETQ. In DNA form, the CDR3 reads TGCGCCAGCAGCTTCCGGGCCCTGGGAGGAGATGCCGGGGAGCTGTTTTTT. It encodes CASSFRALGGDAGELFF.

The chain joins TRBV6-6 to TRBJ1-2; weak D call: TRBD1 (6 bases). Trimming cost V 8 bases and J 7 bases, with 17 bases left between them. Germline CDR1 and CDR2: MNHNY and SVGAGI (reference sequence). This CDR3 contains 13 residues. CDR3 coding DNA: TGTGCCAGCCTCAGACAGGCAACAGGTGGCTACACCTTC. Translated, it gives CASLRQATGGYTF.

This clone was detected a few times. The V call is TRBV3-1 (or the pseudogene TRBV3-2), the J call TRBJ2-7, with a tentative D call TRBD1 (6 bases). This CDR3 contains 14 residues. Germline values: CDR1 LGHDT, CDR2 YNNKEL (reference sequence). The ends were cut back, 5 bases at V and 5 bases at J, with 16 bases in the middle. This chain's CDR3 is CASSASFTGHEQYV. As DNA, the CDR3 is TGTGCCAGCAGCGCGTCATTTACAGGGCACGAGCAGTACGTC.

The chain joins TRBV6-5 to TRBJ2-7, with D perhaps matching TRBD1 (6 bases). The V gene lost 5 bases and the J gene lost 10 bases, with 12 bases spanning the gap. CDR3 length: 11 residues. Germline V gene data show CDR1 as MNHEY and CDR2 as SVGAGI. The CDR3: CASSQQGLQYF. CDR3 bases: TGTGCCAGCAGTCAACAGGGATTACAGTACTTC.

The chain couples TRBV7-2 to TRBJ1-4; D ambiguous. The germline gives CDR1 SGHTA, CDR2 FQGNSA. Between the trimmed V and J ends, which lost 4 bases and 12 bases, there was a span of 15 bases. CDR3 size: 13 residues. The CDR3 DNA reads TGTGCCAGCAGCTACACTCCTGACGGGGAACTGTTTTTT. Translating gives CASSYTPDGELFF.